A selection of T cell receptor beta chains follows, all from one sample in a study of blood T cell repertoires in COVID-19. The method was immunoSEQ multiplex PCR; TCRdb's version includes in-frame clones alone and lacks a portion of them. The data show 250,000 or so clones, roughly 86% seen once. The sequenced sample consisted of peripheral blood. Every receptor here comes from a woman aged 60 to 75 with COVID-19, enrolled during active disease. The CDR3 runs from the conserved cysteine through the conserved F or W.

j_call v_call cdr3_aa
TRBJ2-1 TRBV7-3 CASSSLPAGVENEQFF
TRBJ2-2 TRBV5-5 CASSLIGGPGELFF
TRBJ1-2 TRBV5-4 CASSLAGTGGYGYTF
TRBJ2-7 TRBV11-3 CASSPPRTWTGAIYEQYF
TRBJ2-7 TRBV20-1 CSARGAYEQYF
TRBJ2-2 TRBV2 CASSERGTRNTGELFF
TRBJ2-3 TRBV9 CASSVGPSASTDTQYF
TRBJ2-2 TRBV6-5 CASSRTGAAGELFF
TRBJ2-5 TRBV29-1 CSVELTGETQYF
TRBJ2-7 TRBV18 CASSLGQGVEEYF
TRBJ1-1 TRBV30 CAWTQGTEAFF
TRBJ1-1 TRBV6-5 CASSYQVTTTEAFF
TRBJ2-1 TRBV9 CASSVDLVGNEQFF
TRBJ2-2 TRBV9 CASGGLAGGTGELFF
TRBJ2-3 TRBV6-4 CASAREGTDTQYF
TRBJ2-5 TRBV20-1 CSASLETQYF
TRBJ1-5 TRBV28 CAGRGAGQPQHF
TRBJ2-1 TRBV2 CASSPGKMARLADEQFF
TRBJ1-5 TRBV27 CASSLQGVGNQPQHF
TRBJ1-1 TRBV7-9 CASSLAARRATEAFF